This T cell receptor (beta chain) emerged from a study of beta chain features in type 1 diabetes (dated by TCRdb to the late 2010s). About the full investigation: Patients and healthy donors did not differ in mean age, gender distribution, total cell number or subset yield. A total of roughly 98,000,000 sorted cells were examined across all samples, and RNA yield correlated strongly with the number of cells per subset. In the study, TCRB repertoires of sorted circulating CD4+ T cell subsets from recently diagnosed type 1 diabetes patients were compared with those of matched healthy donors. Whereas all 30 or so donors provided naive and central memory subsets, regulatory and stem cell-like memory subsets were isolated from just 8 patients and about 8 healthy donors. The full study reports these points: Because small numbers of individuals were included in the HLA sub-analyses, any influence of HLA type on TCRB rearrangement was left unresolved. Patients with type 1 diabetes made fewer insertions and deleted more nucleotides at VDJ recombination sites, implying thymic rearrangement abnormalities. Type 1 diabetes patients showed a moderate but significant shortening of TCRB CDR3 length in all four CD4+ subsets. The naive, central memory and regulatory TCRB repertoires appeared to resemble one another more closely among patients than among healthy donors. Shorter templates might be favored by PCR, yet because patient and control samples were amplified and corrected together, any such skew would affect both groups equally. Because cDNA rather than genomic DNA was sequenced, highly expressing activated cells could have been over-represented, although no difference in activation and CD3 levels was found between groups.

V and J lose 2 bases and 2 bases, and a span of 7 bases separates them. Via the germline V gene, CDR1 is SNHLY and CDR2 FYNNEI. Spanning cysteine to phenylalanine, the CDR3 consists of 15 amino acids. Only the CDR3 part of the read is kept: 45 bases, read in frame from the first base. To note about this clone: There is no known antigen for this receptor. Base qualities are not provided; no much larger clone lies one nucleotide away.

Each donor gave one peripheral blood draw, averaging around 0.11 L, which was collected into heparinised tubes. Using a panel that included CD45RO, CCR7, CD25, CD127, CD95 and CD27, naive, central memory, regulatory and stem cell-like memory CD4+ T cells were sorted on a BD FACSAria II. All sorted populations exceeded 95% purity. PBMCs were separated immediately by Lymphoprep density gradient centrifugation and were stained directly, without being cultured. To minimize batch effects, samples were stained and sorted in pairs, one healthy donor with one patient per experiment. The entire amount of isolated RNA was reverse transcribed using the High Capacity cDNA Reverse Transcription Kit, so the sequenced TCRB transcripts were expressed ones. Deep immunoSEQ sequencing was performed on naive, central memory and regulatory T cell samples, with an average of roughly 3.3 million total reads per sample. Sorted cells were lysed in RLT buffer, and RNA was extracted using DNase-treated RNeasy Micro or Mini kits according to cell number. Each cell subset was processed on its own to prevent cross-contamination, while patient and healthy donor samples were processed together. TCRB sequences were amplified from cDNA with the immunoSEQ multiplex PCR, producing 87-bp fragments spanning the CDR3 region. Amplicons were sequenced on the Illumina HiSeq platform. Per the original workflow: Synthetic template baselines were used to correct PCR bias computationally, reads within Hamming distance 2 were collapsed together, and singletons that could not be merged were discarded. Reads were aligned against IMGT so that V, D and J genes, CDR3 length and insertions or deletions at six rearrangement sites could be assigned. Within each subset, clonotype counts were normalized to sorted cell number, and only after that were true diversity and Gini coefficients computed with the tcR R package. The overlap coefficient, calculated on TCRB nucleotide sequences, was used to measure repertoire sharing. Out-of-frame TCRB sequences from naive cells were analyzed as a proxy for the pre-selection repertoire. TCRdb obtained this table from immuneACCESS and retained in-frame rearrangements with V and J assigned. These tables miss some clones; where compared with another copy, unresolved V genes account for less than half of the shortfall, and the remainder is unexplained. The V and J calls and the clone size are those of that table, but D and trimming were determined from the DNA. Across this sample there are about 650,000 clones, with around an eighth seen only once. About 0.11% of the sample is held by the ten biggest clonotypes.

The chain couples TRBV2 to TRBJ2-6; there is no confident call for the D gene. The sequence was obtained from a man aged 25-45 years with type 1 diabetes. Sequenced: naive CD4+ T cells from blood. The sample's cell subset or site label is to be understood as: true naive CD4+ T cells. The CDR3 sequence is CASSEQSPGANVLTF. The sequenced DNA is TGTGCCAGCAGTGAACAATCCCCTGGGGCCAACGTCCTGACTTTC.